What follows are 10 T cell receptor beta chains derived from one specimen sequenced in a study of memory CD4+ T cells and cytomegalovirus serostatus. The sort gate was single viable CD3+CD4+CD8-CD45RO+ cells for memory CD4+ T cells. Only in-frame clones appear in the TCRdb table, and some are missing; sequencing was by immunoSEQ multiplex PCR. The table lists about 56,000 clones, over 70% of them singletons. The sample was memory CD4+ T cells from blood. The origin of the receptors is an adult in good health and CMV-seropositive.

This sequence joins TRBV7-9 and TRBJ2-1, with 13 bases fitting TRBD2. The CDR3 has 15 amino acids. Trimming took 5 bases from V and 9 from J; bases not matched to a gene: 7. In germline, CDR1 is SEHNR, CDR2 FQNEAQ (reference sequence). The CDR3 region is CASSLTSGREGEQFF. DNA of the CDR3: TGTGCCAGCAGCCTAACTAGCGGGAGGGAAGGTGAGCAGTTCTTC.

V is TRBV28 and J is TRBJ1-5; perhaps TRBD1 as D (5 bases). Germline V gives CDR1 MDHEN, CDR2 SYDVKM. The CDR3 length is 14 residues. V lost 7 bases, J lost 7 bases, and 17 bases lay in between. DNA for the CDR3: TGTGCCAGCAAGACCGGGGGATTCGAGCAGCCCCAGCATTTT. Translation gives CASKTGGFEQPQHF.

This rearrangement joins TRBV2 to TRBJ2-7, with D possibly TRBD1 on 6 matching bases. The germline gives CDR1 SNHLY, CDR2 FYNNEI. The CDR3 covers 13 residues. V shed 5 bases and J shed 3 bases, with 11 bases lying between them. The DNA of the CDR3 is TGTGCCAGCAGTCTGAACAGGGACTACGAGCAGTACGTC. It is translated as CASSLNRDYEQYV.

V usage is TRBV28 and J usage is TRBJ1-2; D call uncertain. The CDR3 totals 14 residues. From germline, CDR1 is MDHEN and CDR2 SYDVKM. Trimming removed 8 bases at V and 5 bases at J, with 18 bases between. The CDR3 nucleotides are TGTGCCAGCTCCAGTTTAGCCAGCCATTATGGCTACACCTTC. Protein: CASSSLASHYGYTF.

The V gene is TRBV5-1, the J gene TRBJ2-5; D perhaps matches TRBD2 (5 bases). The CDR3 runs 16 residues. Trimming shortened V by 0 bases and J by 5 bases, and 17 bases separated the two germline ends. Germline CDR1 and CDR2: SGHRS and YFSETQ. Here the CDR3 DNA reads TGCGCCAGCAGCTTGGAGCCCTGGACTGGTTCGGAGACCCAGTACTTC. It encodes CASSLEPWTGSETQYF.

The DNA for the CDR3 is TGTGCCAGCAGCTTGGGGGACAGTCATCAGCCCCAGCATTTT. Its protein is CASSLGDSHQPQHF. This rearrangement joins TRBV5-8 to TRBJ1-5; 7 nucleotides agree with TRBD1. The germline CDR1 and CDR2 sequences are SGHTS and YDEGEE. The ends lost 0 bases at V and 5 bases at J; junction bases unmatched: 2. The CDR3 is made up of 14 amino acids.

V and J are TRBV5-1 and TRBJ2-7; 8 nucleotides agree with TRBD1. The V segment lost 4 bases and the J segment 5 bases; nucleotides outside the gene matches: 11. The CDR3 is made up of 15 amino acids. Germline values: CDR1 SGHRS, CDR2 YFSETQ. As DNA, the CDR3 is TGCGCCAGCAGCCCAGAAGGACAGGGATGGCACGAGCAGTACTTC. Translated, it gives CASSPEGQGWHEQYF.

The V call is TRBV11-2, the J call TRBJ2-1; 11 bases agree with TRBD2. V trimming: 6 bases; J trimming: 9 bases; junction bases outside the gene matches: 10. Looked up from germline, CDR1 is SGHAT and CDR2 is FQNNGV. The CDR3 totals 15 residues. CDR3 region: CASRVGTSGSGEQFF. The CDR3, as DNA: TGTGCCAGCAGGGTCGGGACTAGCGGAAGTGGTGAGCAGTTCTTC. The entire variable domain, with the rest obtained from reference TRBV11-2 and TRBJ2-1, is as follows: EAGVAQSPRYKIIEKRQSVAFWCNPISGHATLYWYQQILGQGPKLLIQFQNNGVVDDSQLPKDRFSAERLKGVDSTLKIQPAKLEDSAVYLCASRVGTSGSGEQFFGPGTRLTVL.

The genes are TRBV11-2 and TRBJ2-5; the match to TRBD2 covers 11 bases. The CDR3 is 15 amino acids. The germline V gene has CDR1 SGHAT and CDR2 FQNNGV. V shed 5 bases, J shed 3 bases, and the junction held 5 bases outside the gene matches. The CDR3 DNA is TGTGCCAGCAGCCCCGGACTAGCGGGTAAAGAGACCCAGTACTTC. Its protein product is CASSPGLAGKETQYF. The full variable domain, in which reference TRBV11-2 and TRBJ2-5 provide the parts outside the CDR3, is EAGVAQSPRYKIIEKRQSVAFWCNPISGHATLYWYQQILGQGPKLLIQFQNNGVVDDSQLPKDRFSAERLKGVDSTLKIQPAKLEDSAVYLCASSPGLAGKETQYFGPGTRLLVL.

The chain recombines TRBV7-6 with TRBJ2-3, with D unclear. CDR1 SGHVS and CDR2 FNYEAQ come from the germline V gene. V shed 2 bases and J shed 0 bases, with 6 bases lying between them. This CDR3 is built from 14 residues. As DNA, the CDR3 is TGTGCCAGCAGCTTACGAGCCAGCACAGATACGCAGTATTTT. Translation gives CASSLRASTDTQYF. The whole variable domain, filled in from reference TRBV7-6 and TRBJ2-3, reads GAGVSQSPRYKVTKRGQDVALRCDPISGHVSLYWYRQALGQGPEFLTYFNYEAQQDKSGLPNDRFSAERPEGSISTLTIQRTEQRDSAMYRCASSLRASTDTQYFGPGTRLTVL.